Listed below are T cell receptor beta chains from one sample, sequenced in a study of control samples from healthy donors and cancer patients. Produced via immunoSEQ multiplex PCR; TCRdb's table is partial and in-frame only. Among about 160,000 clones, about 94% were seen once, and the ten largest hold approximately 8%. Sequencing used blood. These receptors were obtained from a woman in her thirties or forties in good health. The CDR3 runs from the conserved cysteine through the conserved F or W. Fields, in order: D gene, clone size, J gene, V gene, CDR3 protein, CDR3 DNA. A D gene is named only where the DNA matches it firmly. A clone size is listed for some rows: how often the clone was seen (once, few, many), or a class if it is expanded.

>TRBD1|.|TRBJ1-2|TRBV7-2
CASSLGPGQGTQANYGYTF
TGTGCCAGCAGCTTAGGGCCGGGACAGGGAACCCAAGCTAACTATGGCTACACCTTC
>TRBD2|.|TRBJ2-1|TRBV7-2
CASSLVGLVANEQFF
TGTGCCAGCAGCTTAGTGGGACTAGTTGCGAATGAGCAGTTCTTC
>TRBD1|.|TRBJ1-1|TRBV7-9
CASSHNRGLDTEAFF
TGTGCCAGCAGCCATAACAGGGGGCTTGACACTGAAGCTTTCTTT
>.|.|TRBJ1-5|TRBV2
CASSERLAGLGQPQHF
TGTGCCAGCAGTGAACGTCTTGCGGGGCTCGGTCAGCCCCAGCATTTT
>.|.|TRBJ2-6|TRBV29-1
CSVGNYSGANVLTF
TGCAGCGTTGGCAATTACTCTGGGGCCAACGTCCTGACTTTC
>.|.|TRBJ1-2|TRBV7-2
CASSLVPGNVYGYTF
TGTGCCAGCAGCTTAGTTCCAGGGAACGTCTATGGCTACACCTTC
>.|.|TRBJ1-5|TRBV19
CASSTGPNGGQPQHF
TGTGCCAGTAGTACAGGGCCCAATGGGGGTCAGCCCCAGCATTTT
>.|.|TRBJ2-3|TRBV21-1
CASSGTGGRTDTQYF
TGTGCCAGCAGCGGGACAGGGGGGCGAACAGATACGCAGTATTTT
>TRBD2|.|TRBJ2-1|TRBV6-2/TRBV6-3
CASSRPASGIYNEQFF
TGTGCCAGCAGTCGCCCCGCTAGCGGGATCTACAATGAGCAGTTCTTC
>.|.|TRBJ1-1|TRBV7-9
CASSRSERNTEAFF
TGTGCCAGCAGCCGTTCGGAAAGGAACACTGAAGCTTTCTTT
>.|.|TRBJ2-7|TRBV10-3
CAISGRSQSYEQYF
TGTGCCATCAGTGGACGGTCCCAGTCGTACGAGCAGTACTTC
>.|.|TRBJ1-1|TRBV2
CASMRQRNTEAFF
TGTGCCAGCATGAGACAGAGGAACACTGAAGCTTTCTTT
>.|.|TRBJ1-6|TRBV3-1/TRBV3-2
CASKATTSPLHF
TGTGCCAGCAAAGCTACCACTTCACCCCTCCACTTT
>.|.|TRBJ1-2|TRBV19
CASSIRTENYGYTF
TGTGCCAGTAGTATCCGGACAGAAAACTATGGCTACACCTTC
>.|.|TRBJ1-2|TRBV7-2
CASSLDGTDGYTF
TGTGCCAGCAGCTTAGACGGAACCGATGGCTACACCTTC
>.|.|TRBJ2-7|TRBV11-2
CASSLSDGYEQYF
TGTGCCAGCAGCTTATCTGATGGATACGAGCAGTACTTC
>.|once|TRBJ2-1|TRBV12-3/TRBV12-4
CASRVYNEQFF
TGTGCCAGCAGGGTATACAATGAGCAGTTCTTC
>.|once|TRBJ1-3|TRBV9
CASSVEGRGAGNTIYF
TGTGCCAGCAGCGTAGAGGGGCGCGGGGCTGGAAACACCATATATTTT
>.|.|TRBJ1-1|TRBV15
CATRTRNTEAFF
TGTGCCACCAGGACGAGGAACACTGAAGCTTTCTTT
>TRBD2|once|TRBJ2-3|TRBV4-2
CASSPSGGGTDTQYF
TGTGCCAGCAGCCCTAGCGGGGGGGGCACAGATACGCAGTATTTT
>TRBD1|once|TRBJ2-5|TRBV19
CASSRSAGTAKRTQYF
TGTGCCAGTAGTAGAAGTGCCGGGACAGCTAAGAGGACCCAGTACTTC
>.|.|TRBJ2-5|TRBV30
CAWSVQKETQYF
TGTGCCTGGAGTGTACAGAAAGAGACCCAGTACTTC
>.|.|TRBJ1-1|TRBV7-2
CASSLAYSLMNTEAFF
TGTGCCAGCAGCTTAGCATACAGCCTTATGAACACTGAAGCTTTCTTT
>TRBD1|.|TRBJ1-2|TRBV28
CASSSRDSYGYTF
TGTGCCAGCAGTTCCCGGGACAGCTATGGCTACACCTTC
>TRBD1|.|TRBJ1-4|TRBV6-6
CASSLGQGAVEKLFF
TGTGCCAGCAGTTTGGGACAGGGGGCTGTCGAAAAACTGTTTTTT
>TRBD1|.|TRBJ1-6|TRBV6-6
CASSYFPGGAYSPLHF
TGTGCCAGCAGTTACTTTCCAGGGGGCGCCTACTCACCCCTCCACTTT
>.|.|TRBJ2-7|TRBV5-5
CASSLFLGRGGSYEQYF
TGTGCCAGCAGCTTATTTCTTGGCAGGGGCGGTTCCTACGAGCAGTACTTC
>.|.|TRBJ1-1|TRBV30
CAWSQSHTEAFF
TGTGCCTGGAGCCAATCCCACACTGAAGCTTTCTTT
>.|.|TRBJ1-2|TRBV19
CASSIDRRPIYGYTF
TGTGCCAGTAGTATAGATCGACGACCGATCTATGGCTACACCTTC
>TRBD1|once|TRBJ1-6|TRBV19
CASSTRTGGFNSPLHF
TGTGCCAGTAGTACTCGGACAGGGGGCTTTAATTCACCCCTCCACTTT
>.|.|TRBJ1-3|TRBV7-2
CASSLAPGTGNTIYF
TGTGCCAGCAGCTTAGCTCCAGGGACCGGCAACACCATATATTTT
>.|.|TRBJ1-1|TRBV7-9
CASSLNLATEAFF
TGTGCCAGCAGCTTAAACCTAGCCACTGAAGCTTTCTTT
>TRBD2|.|TRBJ2-7|TRBV9
CASSDRTSGGMQYF
TGTGCCAGCAGCGACAGGACTAGCGGGGGTATGCAGTACTTC
>.|.|TRBJ2-6|TRBV14
CASNTPGANVLTF
TGTGCCAGCAATACGCCTGGGGCCAACGTCCTGACTTTC
>.|.|TRBJ2-1|TRBV27
CASRSSGLGSYNEQFF
TGTGCCAGCAGGTCGTCAGGGTTGGGTTCCTACAATGAGCAGTTCTTC
>.|once|TRBJ2-5|TRBV4-2
CASSQDLQGPAPRETQYF
TGTGCCAGCAGCCAAGATCTGCAGGGGCCAGCCCCCAGGGAGACCCAGTACTTC